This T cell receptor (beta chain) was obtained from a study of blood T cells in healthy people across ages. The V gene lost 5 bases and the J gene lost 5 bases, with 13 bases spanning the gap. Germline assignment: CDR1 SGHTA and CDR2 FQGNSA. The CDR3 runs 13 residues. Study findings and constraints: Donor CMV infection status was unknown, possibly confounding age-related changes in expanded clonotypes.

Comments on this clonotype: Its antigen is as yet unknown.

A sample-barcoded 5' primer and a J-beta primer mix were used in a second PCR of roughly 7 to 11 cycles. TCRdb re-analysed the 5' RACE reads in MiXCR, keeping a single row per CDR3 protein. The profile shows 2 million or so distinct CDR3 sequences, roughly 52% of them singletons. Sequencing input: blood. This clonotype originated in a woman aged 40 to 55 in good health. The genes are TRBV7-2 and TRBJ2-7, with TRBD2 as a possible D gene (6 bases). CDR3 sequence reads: CASSPRLVNEQYF. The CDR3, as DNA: TGTGCCAGCAGCCCCCGACTAGTGAACGAGCAGTACTTC.